Below, 8 T cell receptor beta chains from the same sample are listed, as sequenced in a study of immune evolution from preneoplasia to lung adenocarcinoma. Data came from immunoSEQ multiplex PCR; TCRdb stores just in-frame clones and leaves some out. The repertoire has about 41,000 clones, less than 85% of them found once; the top ten carry around 4.5%. Sequencing was performed on FFPE invasive lung adenocarcinoma tissue. The source of these receptors is a person in their sixties with lung adenocarcinoma.

This chain uses TRBV6-6 with TRBJ2-5; 10 bases fit TRBD2. Germline V gene data show CDR1 as MNHNY and CDR2 as SVGAGI (reference sequence). This CDR3 contains 14 residues. V was clipped by 5 bases and J by 5 bases; unmatched bases: 5. The chain's CDR3 is CASSPMTSGETQYF. CDR3 DNA sequence: TGTGCCAGCAGTCCGATGACTAGCGGGGAGACCCAGTACTTC.

The V call is TRBV7-2, the J call TRBJ2-1, with 9 nucleotides matching TRBD1. V dropped 1 base and J dropped 6; count of bases not matched to a gene: 10. Germline V CDR1 and CDR2: SGHTA, FQGNSA. This CDR3 is built from 17 residues. This chain's CDR3 is CASSLGGQGVRGNEQFF. The CDR3, as DNA: TGTGCCAGCAGCTTAGGGGGACAGGGCGTCCGGGGCAATGAGCAGTTCTTC.

The V call is TRBV5-5, the J call TRBJ1-4; TRBD1 aligns across 10 bases. After removal of 0 bases from V and 8 bases from J, the junction contained 4 bases not matched to a gene. Per the germline V gene, CDR1 is SGHKS and CDR2 is YYEKEE (reference sequence). The CDR3 extends over 15 amino acids. The CDR3 DNA sequence: TGTGCCAGCAGCTTGGAAGGGACAGGGGAGGAAAAACTGTTTTTT. This translates into CASSLEGTGEEKLFF.

The chain links TRBV6-6 to TRBJ2-4; D tentatively reads TRBD1 or TRBD2 (5 bases each). There are 15 residues in the CDR3. V was shortened by 3 bases and J by 8 bases, with 17 bases between the two germline ends. Germline V gives CDR1 MNHNY, CDR2 SVGAGI (reference sequence). The CDR3 loop reads CASSYTGTPPDIQYF. CDR3 nucleotides: TGTGCCAGCAGTTATACCGGGACCCCGCCAGACATTCAGTACTTC.

This CDR3 reads CASSPETTGYGYTF. CDR3 DNA: TGCGCCAGCAGCCCCGAGACAACGGGCTATGGCTACACCTTC. The chain employs TRBV5-1 and TRBJ1-2; D uncertain. The CDR3 runs 14 residues. In germline, CDR1 is SGHRS, CDR2 YFSETQ. Trimming pared 4 bases from V and 4 bases from J, leaving 14 bases between.

This clone showed up just a few times. CDR3 region: CASSLSRNQPQHF. CDR3 sequence (DNA): TGTGCCAGCAGCTTGTCCAGGAATCAGCCCCAGCATTTT. J is TRBJ1-5 and V is TRBV5-8; D not resolved. There are 13 residues in the CDR3. From germline, CDR1 is SGHTS and CDR2 YDEGEE. V dropped 1 base and J dropped 4 bases, with 6 bases sitting between them.

The chain links TRBV5-1 to TRBJ2-2; D is unresolved. The CDR3 consists of 13 residues. CDR1 is SGHRS, CDR2 YFSETQ, per germline. Trimming took off 4 bases at V and 4 bases at J, with 8 bases between the two ends. The CDR3 DNA follows: TGCGCCAGCAGCATGACTCCCACCGGGGAGCTGTTTTTT. This codes for CASSMTPTGELFF.

The V call is TRBV19, the J call TRBJ2-1, with 7 bases that match TRBD2. Germline trimming cut 7 bases from V and 3 bases from J; bases unmatched to any gene: 6. In germline, CDR1 is LNHDA, CDR2 SQIVND (reference sequence). The CDR3 covers 14 residues. This chain's CDR3 is CASTRGSDYNEQFF. CDR3 DNA sequence: TGTGCCAGTACCCGCGGGAGCGACTACAATGAGCAGTTCTTC. Using reference TRBV19 and TRBJ2-1 for the parts outside the CDR3, the full variable domain is DGGITQSPKYLFRKEGQNVTLSCEQNLNHDAMYWYRQDPGQGLRLIYYSQIVNDFQKGDIAEGYSVSREKKESFPLTVTSAQKNPTAFYLCASTRGSDYNEQFFGPGTRLTVL.